The 23 T cell receptor beta chains in this list originate from one sample, sequenced in a study of CD8 T cells in ankylosing spondylitis. General study findings and limits: Typical of ankylosing spondylitis blood, it appeared, was a TCR beta motif of roughly eight highly homologous variants.

TCRdb used MiXCR to reprocess the 5' RACE reads, holding one entry per CDR3 protein. The data show around 770,000 distinct CDR3 sequences, 15% to 20% seen once. For these TCRs, the target antigens are not known. The sample taken for sequencing was blood, either unsorted or a sorted T cell fraction (not recorded which). Receptors originate from a male donor with ankylosing spondylitis.

The CDR3 nucleotides read TGTGCCAGCAGCCAGGAACAGGGGTACTATGGCTACACCTTC. This translates into CASSQEQGYYGYTF. V and J are TRBV4-2 and TRBJ1-2; 7 bases align to TRBD1. Germline CDR1 LGHNA, CDR2 YNFKEQ. This CDR3 is built from 14 residues. V lost 3 bases, J lost 3 bases, and 4 bases stayed unmatched.

There are a few counts of this clonotype. V usage is TRBV6-2 or TRBV6-3 and J usage is TRBJ1-2, with 8 positions matching TRBD1. The CDR3 totals 15 residues. CDR1 MNHEY and CDR2 SVGEGT come from the germline V gene. J was trimmed by 4 bases and V by 6 bases; bases with no gene match: 10. As DNA, the CDR3 is TGTGCCAGCAGACCGCTGGGACAGGAGATCTATGGCTACACCTTC. Its translation is CASRPLGQEIYGYTF.

This chain joins TRBV12-3 or TRBV12-4 and TRBJ2-1; D is undetermined. V gave up 2 bases and J gave up 6 bases, with 14 bases separating them. The CDR3 sequence is 15 residues long. The CDR3 is CASSLIVYSGNEQFF. CDR3 DNA sequence: TGTGCCAGCAGTTTAATAGTCTATTCTGGCAATGAGCAGTTCTTC.

This sequence joins TRBV7-8 and TRBJ2-7, with unresolved D. CDR3 size: 14 residues. V was cut by 5 bases and J by 5 bases, with 16 bases left in between. Germline values: CDR1 SGHVS, CDR2 FQNEAQ. The CDR3 protein is CASSTLGSGHEQYF. Written as DNA, the CDR3 is TGTGCCAGCAGCACGTTAGGGTCTGGGCACGAGCAGTACTTC.

The rearrangement uses TRBV7-6 and TRBJ2-2; D not certain. The CDR3 loop spans 12 amino acids. Per the germline V gene, CDR1 is SGHVS and CDR2 is FNYEAQ. The V end was cut by 8 bases, the J end by 6 bases, with 10 bases between. The CDR3 DNA is TGTGCCAGCCGAACGCGAGCCGGGGAGCTGTTTTTT. Translated: CASRTRAGELFF.

This clonotype appeared a few times. V and J are TRBV5-6 and TRBJ2-7; D not resolved. Germline V lookup: CDR1 SGHDT, CDR2 YYEEEE. The CDR3 runs 14 residues. The V end was cut by 4 bases, the J end by 0 bases, with 11 bases between. The CDR3 DNA is TGTGCCAGCAGCCGTTTGGGGTTCTCCTACGAGCAGTACTTC. This gives the protein CASSRLGFSYEQYF.

The table lists this clonotype with a few counts. J is TRBJ2-3 and V is TRBV27; D tentatively reads TRBD1 or TRBD2 (5 bases each). V shed 4 bases and J shed 0 bases, with 14 bases lying between them. The CDR3 totals 16 residues. Germline lookup yields CDR1 MNHEY and CDR2 SMNVEV (reference sequence). The CDR3 here is CASSSGTDTSTDTQYF. The CDR3, as DNA: TGTGCCAGCAGTTCCGGGACGGATACTAGCACAGATACGCAGTATTTT.

This clonotype has at least ten counts. V usage is TRBV2 and J usage is TRBJ2-1, with no clear D. The germline V and J ends were trimmed by 4 bases and 0 bases, with 10 bases remaining between them. CDR1 and CDR2 from the germline V gene are SNHLY and FYNNEI. This CDR3 contains 15 residues. The CDR3 region is CASSVTASSYNEQFF. Here the CDR3 DNA reads TGTGCCAGCAGTGTCACCGCAAGCTCCTACAATGAGCAGTTCTTC.

The V gene is TRBV9, the J gene TRBJ1-2; possible D gene TRBD1, 5 bases. CDR3 size: 13 residues. The germline V and J ends were trimmed by 6 bases and 7 bases, with 16 bases remaining between them. Germline-derived CDR1 and CDR2 are SGDLS and YYNGEE. Here the CDR3 reads CASNPRGTGGYTF. The CDR3 nucleotides are TGTGCCAGCAACCCTCGGGGCACGGGTGGCTACACCTTC.

In its sample, this clonotype was seen a few times. J is TRBJ2-1 and V is TRBV7-9; TRBD2 aligns across 12 bases. Germline-derived CDR1 and CDR2 are SEHNR and FQNEAQ (reference sequence). CDR3 size: 15 residues. J gave up 11 bases and V 8 bases, and 13 bases lay outside the gene matches. CDR3 nucleotide sequence: TGTGCCAGCCGAGGACTAGCGGGGATTACAATGAAGCAGTTCTTC. Encoded protein: CASRGLAGITMKQFF.

This clonotype was seen more than once but under ten times. This chain connects TRBV30 to TRBJ2-3; D is unresolved. The CDR3 has 13 amino acids. The ends were cut back, 1 base at V and 3 bases at J, with 8 bases in the middle. The germline V gene encodes CDR1 GTSNPN and CDR2 SVGIG (reference sequence). CDR3: CAWSGSRTDTQYF. DNA for the CDR3: TGTGCCTGGAGTGGGTCGAGGACAGATACGCAGTATTTT.

The chain joins TRBV7-9 to TRBJ2-5; D unclear. The ends were cut back, 2 bases at V and 2 bases at J, with 9 bases in the middle. The V gene's germline CDR1 is SEHNR and CDR2 FQNEAQ (reference sequence). This CDR3 contains 14 residues. CDR3 loop: CASSLTTTQETQYF. The CDR3 DNA reads TGTGCCAGCAGCTTAACAACGACGCAAGAGACCCAGTACTTC.

The chain carries TRBV28 and TRBJ1-5; 9 positions match TRBD1. The CDR3 sequence is 16 residues long. CDR1 and CDR2 from the germline V gene are MDHEN and SYDVKM. The J segment lost 6 bases and the V segment lost 5 bases, leaving 11 bases of the junction unmatched. The CDR3 spells CASSTRTGALIQPQHF. The CDR3 DNA follows: TGTGCCAGCAGTACCCGGACAGGGGCCTTGATTCAGCCCCAGCATTTT.

The chain couples TRBV25-1 to TRBJ2-1; D could derive from TRBD1 or TRBD2 (6 bases each). V lost 9 bases and J lost 8, with 17 bases in between. The CDR3 consists of 13 residues. The V gene's germline CDR1 is MGHDK and CDR2 SYGVNS. CDR3 bases: TGTGCCAGTACGTGGGGGGCCCGCGATGAGCAGTTCTTC. This sequence encodes CASTWGARDEQFF.

This clonotype turned up a few times. The J gene is TRBJ2-2, the V gene TRBV9, with TRBD2 matching 7 bases. J lost 4 bases, V lost 2 bases, and 5 bases had no gene match. Germline V CDR1 and CDR2: SGDLS, YYNGEE. CDR3 length: 15 amino acids. CDR3 nucleotide sequence: TGTGCCAGCAGCGTGAGCGGGACCTCCACCGGGGAGCTGTTTTTT. It translates to CASSVSGTSTGELFF.

This chain connects TRBV30 to TRBJ2-1; D possibly corresponds to TRBD2 (6 bases). The length of the CDR3 is 13 residues. With 0 bases removed from V and 4 bases from J, the gap between germline ends came to 7 bases. Germline-derived CDR1 and CDR2 are GTSNPN and SVGIG (reference sequence). CDR3 sequence (DNA): TGTGCCTGGAGTGTGGGGGGTTACAATGAGCAGTTCTTC. Translated: CAWSVGGYNEQFF.

The table lists this clonotype with a few counts. The chain carries TRBV20-1 and TRBJ2-1; perhaps TRBD1 as D (5 bases). V lost 5 bases, J lost 7 bases, and 18 bases lay in between. The CDR3 has 14 residues. The germline CDR1 and CDR2 sequences are DFQATT and SNEGSKA (reference sequence). The CDR3, as DNA: TGCAGTGCTTGGGGTTTGGGGCCAGGGAATGAGCAGTTCTTC. Translated, it gives CSAWGLGPGNEQFF.

This clonotype was counted a few times. The rearrangement links TRBV7-8 to TRBJ1-3; D is unclear. The CDR3 is 14 residues long. Germline V gene data show CDR1 as SGHVS and CDR2 as FQNEAQ. V dropped 5 bases and J dropped 2 bases, with 10 bases sitting between them. The CDR3 sequence: CASSQGVPGNTIYF. The CDR3 DNA reads as TGTGCCAGCAGCCAAGGAGTTCCTGGAAACACCATATATTTT.

This clonotype showed up just a few times. The genes are TRBV7-2 and TRBJ2-1; 13 bases are a match to TRBD2. With 5 bases clipped from V and 7 bases from J, the junction kept 11 bases outside the gene matches. The germline gives CDR1 SGHTA, CDR2 FQGNSA. CDR3 length equals 17 residues. As DNA, the CDR3 is TGTGCCAGCAGCGCATCGGCCAGGACTAGCGGGAGAAATGAGCAGTTCTTC. Translation gives CASSASARTSGRNEQFF.

The V call is TRBV28, the J call TRBJ2-3; 11 positions match TRBD2. The germline CDR1 and CDR2 sequences are MDHEN and SYDVKM. With 1 base clipped from V and 9 bases from J, the junction kept 12 bases outside the gene matches. The CDR3 consists of 17 residues. Here the CDR3 reads CASSLLRLAGGGGTQYF. In DNA form, the CDR3 reads TGTGCCAGCAGTTTATTGAGGCTAGCGGGAGGAGGAGGGACGCAGTATTTT. Full variable domain (missing parts from reference TRBV28 and TRBJ2-3): DVKVTQSSRYLVKRTGEKVFLECVQDMDHENMFWYRQDPGLGLRLIYFSYDVKMKEKGDIPEGYSVSREKKERFSLILESASTNQTSMYLCASSLLRLAGGGGTQYFGPGTRLTVL.

CDR3 DNA sequence: TGTGCCAGCAGTTCCGGCATAGCGGGGGGGCGCCACAATGAGCAGTTCTTC. This gives the protein CASSSGIAGGRHNEQFF. The chain links TRBV6-5 to TRBJ2-1; 11 bases agree with TRBD2. With V trimmed by 4 bases and J by 5 bases, 10 bases remained unmatched. Germline-derived CDR1 and CDR2 are MNHEY and SVGAGI. CDR3 length: 17 amino acids.

This clonotype was counted between two and nine times. The chain carries TRBV28 and TRBJ2-2; 12 bases agree with TRBD2. With 5 bases clipped from V and 3 bases from J, the junction kept 4 bases outside the gene matches. The CDR3 consists of 16 residues. Germline V CDR1 and CDR2: MDHEN, SYDVKM. The CDR3 is CASSGASGRDTGELFF. CDR3 sequence (DNA): TGTGCCAGCAGTGGGGCTAGCGGGAGGGACACCGGGGAGCTGTTTTTT.

V gene TRBV20-1 combines with J gene TRBJ1-1, with TRBD1 matching 7 bases. With 3 bases clipped from V and 1 base from J, the junction kept 8 bases outside the gene matches. Per germline, CDR1 DFQATT and CDR2 SNEGSKA (reference sequence). The CDR3 runs 15 residues. The CDR3 reads CSARASYRGNTEAFF. CDR3 sequence (DNA): TGCAGTGCTAGGGCGTCCTACAGGGGGAACACTGAAGCTTTCTTT.